A single sample gave rise to the 15 T cell receptor beta chains below, sequenced in a study of cytomegalovirus exposure and HLA in healthy donors. PCR used 60 Vbeta primers and 13 Jbeta primers. Sequenced by immunoSEQ multiplex PCR; TCRdb stores in-frame clones only, minus some. Its table lists roughly 71,000 clones. The source material was PBMCs. Source of these receptors: a woman in her 40s in good health and CMV-seropositive.

The V call is TRBV5-6, the J call TRBJ2-5, with 10 positions matching TRBD1. Germline lookup yields CDR1 SGHDT and CDR2 YYEEEE. The CDR3 extends over 14 amino acids. V lost 3 bases, J lost 5 bases, and 4 bases stayed unmatched. The CDR3: CASSSGQGMETQYF. In nucleotides, the CDR3 is TGTGCCAGCAGCTCGGGACAGGGGATGGAGACCCAGTACTTC.

The chain couples TRBV6-1 to TRBJ2-7, with D possibly TRBD1 on 5 matching bases. This CDR3 is built from 14 residues. From germline, CDR1 is MNHNS and CDR2 SASEGT. V was trimmed by 1 base and J by 5 bases, leaving 12 bases between them. In DNA, the CDR3 is TGTGCCAGCAGTGAAGTAAGGGGTTCAGACGAGCAGTACTTC. This codes for CASSEVRGSDEQYF.

The J gene is TRBJ2-4, the V gene TRBV28; a weak D match, TRBD1 (5 bases). Per germline, CDR1 MDHEN and CDR2 SYDVKM. Trimming shortened V by 7 bases and J by 5 bases, and 12 bases separated the two germline ends. CDR3 length: 13 residues. CDR3 region: CASTTTGENIQYF. The CDR3 DNA sequence: TGTGCCAGCACCACCACAGGAGAAAACATTCAGTACTTC.

The chain couples TRBV15 to TRBJ1-2, with 8 bases matching TRBD1. This CDR3 comprises 16 residues. Germline V gene data show CDR1 as LNHNV and CDR2 as YYDKDF (reference sequence). J gave up 1 base and V 0 bases, and 4 bases lay outside the gene matches. The CDR3 DNA follows: TGTGCCACCAGCAGAGATAAGGGACAGGTTAACTATGGCTACACCTTC. Protein sequence: CATSRDKGQVNYGYTF.

The V call is TRBV7-2, the J call TRBJ1-5; the match to TRBD1 covers 7 bases. V dropped 3 bases and J dropped 4; count of bases not matched to a gene: 6. The germline gives CDR1 SGHTA, CDR2 FQGNSA. The CDR3 runs 15 residues. The CDR3 here is CASSFTGEINQPQHF. CDR3 sequence (DNA): TGTGCCAGCAGCTTCACAGGGGAGATAAATCAGCCCCAGCATTTT. The whole variable domain, remainder taken from reference TRBV7-2 and TRBJ1-5, is GAGVSQSPSNKVTEKGKDVELRCDPISGHTALYWYRQSLGQGLEFLIYFQGNSAPDKSGLPSDRFSAERTGGSVSTLTIQRTQQEDSAVYLCASSFTGEINQPQHFGDGTRLSIL.

This rearrangement joins TRBV19 to TRBJ1-1; 7 nucleotides match TRBD1. V trimming: 5 bases; J trimming: 2 bases; junction bases outside the gene matches: 8. Germline values: CDR1 LNHDA, CDR2 SQIVND (reference sequence). This CDR3 is 15 amino acids long. CDR3 in amino acids: CASSRRTGENTEAFF. CDR3 in DNA: TGTGCCAGTAGTCGCAGGACAGGAGAAAACACTGAAGCTTTCTTT. The entire variable domain, with the rest obtained from reference TRBV19 and TRBJ1-1, is as follows: DGGITQSPKYLFRKEGQNVTLSCEQNLNHDAMYWYRQDPGQGLRLIYYSQIVNDFQKGDIAEGYSVSREKKESFPLTVTSAQKNPTAFYLCASSRRTGENTEAFFGQGTRLTVV.

CDR3 DNA sequence: TGTGCCAGCGGGACTAGCGGAGGAAGAGAGACCCAGTACTTC. This sequence encodes CASGTSGGRETQYF. V is TRBV2 and J is TRBJ2-5; TRBD2 agrees at 11 bases. The germline CDR1 and CDR2 sequences are SNHLY and FYNNEI. Trimming removed 8 bases from V and 4 bases from J; junction bases left unmatched: 6. The CDR3 is 14 residues long.

Note on this clone: Compared with germline, one end of the junction differs, possibly owing to a read error. V gene TRBV28 combines with J gene TRBJ2-2; 10 positions agree with TRBD2. The CDR3 extends over 16 amino acids. CDR1 and CDR2 (germline): MDHEN, SYDVKM. The CDR3 DNA follows: TGTGCCAGCAACGTCCTAGCGGGGGCGAACGCCGGGGAGCTGTTTTTT. Translation gives CASNVLAGANAGELFF.

This chain uses TRBV19 with TRBJ2-5; 7 bases are shared with TRBD1. Matching the DNA end better, TRBJ2-7 makes the J call doubtful. Looked up from germline, CDR1 is LNHDA and CDR2 is SQIVND (reference sequence). The CDR3 consists of 15 residues. In nucleotides, the CDR3 is TGTGCCAGTAGTCCCCCGGGACAGAGGATAAACGAGCAGTACTTC. This sequence encodes CASSPPGQRINEQYF.

The chain combines TRBV30 with TRBJ1-1; D might be TRBD1 (5 bases). Trimming pared 2 bases from V and 1 base from J, leaving 8 bases between. The CDR3 length is 13 residues. The germline V gene has CDR1 GTSNPN and CDR2 SVGIG (reference sequence). CDR3 coding DNA: TGTGCCTGGAGTCGGGGGTCGAACACTGAAGCTTTCTTT. Protein: CAWSRGSNTEAFF.

This chain connects TRBV19 to TRBJ2-2, with TRBD2 matching over 10 bases. The CDR3 sequence is 15 residues long. Germline-derived CDR1 and CDR2 are LNHDA and SQIVND (reference sequence). The ends lost 6 bases at V and 0 bases at J; junction bases unmatched: 1. The CDR3, as DNA: TGTGCCAGTAGAACTAGCGGGGCGAACACCGGGGAGCTGTTTTTT. Amino acids: CASRTSGANTGELFF.

The J gene is TRBJ2-5, the V gene TRBV11-2; the match to TRBD2 covers 7 bases. CDR1 SGHAT and CDR2 FQNNGV come from the germline V gene. There are 15 residues in the CDR3. The ends lost 2 bases at V and 2 bases at J; junction bases unmatched: 5. DNA of the CDR3: TGTGCCAGCAGCTTAATGGCGGGGGAGCAAGAGACCCAGTACTTC. Amino acids: CASSLMAGEQETQYF.

The rearrangement joins TRBV2 to TRBJ2-1; D call uncertain. CDR1 is SNHLY and CDR2 is FYNNEI in the germline V gene. The CDR3 totals 12 residues. Trimming left V 3 bases short and J 4 bases short, with 4 bases between. This chain's CDR3 is CASSDRYNEQFF. The DNA for the CDR3 is TGTGCCAGCAGTGACCGGTACAATGAGCAGTTCTTC.

The chain carries TRBV6-5 and TRBJ2-5, with a possible D match to TRBD1 (5 bases). The J call could be wrong; TRBJ2-7 is a better fit for the DNA end. The CDR3 extends over 13 amino acids. The germline gives CDR1 MNHEY, CDR2 SVGAGI. The CDR3 bases are TGTGCCAGCAGTTACAAAGACAGCTACGAGCAGTACTTC. Its translation is CASSYKDSYEQYF.

The chain couples TRBV4-2 to TRBJ2-2; 8 positions agree with TRBD2. J gave up 7 bases and V 1 base, and 5 bases lay outside the gene matches. The CDR3 runs 15 residues. CDR1 is LGHNA and CDR2 is YNFKEQ in the germline V gene. CDR3 amino acids: CASSQVAGSGGELFF. CDR3 nucleotides: TGTGCCAGCAGCCAAGTAGCGGGAAGTGGCGGGGAGCTGTTTTTT.